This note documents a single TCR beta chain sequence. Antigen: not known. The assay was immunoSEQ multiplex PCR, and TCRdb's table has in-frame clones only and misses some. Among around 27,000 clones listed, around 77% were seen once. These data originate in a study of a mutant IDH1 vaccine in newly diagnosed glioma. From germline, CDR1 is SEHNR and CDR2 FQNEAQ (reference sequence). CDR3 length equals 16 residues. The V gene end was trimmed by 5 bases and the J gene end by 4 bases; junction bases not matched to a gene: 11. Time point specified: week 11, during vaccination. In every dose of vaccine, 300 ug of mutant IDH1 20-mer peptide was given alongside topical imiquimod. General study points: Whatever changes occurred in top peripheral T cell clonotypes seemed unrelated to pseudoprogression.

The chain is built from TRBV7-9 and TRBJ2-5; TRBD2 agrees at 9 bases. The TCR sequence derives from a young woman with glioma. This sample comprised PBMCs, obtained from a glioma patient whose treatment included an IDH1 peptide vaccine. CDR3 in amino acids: CASSPTGLAMTETQYF. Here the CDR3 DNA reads TGTGCCAGCAGCCCCACCGGACTAGCGATGACAGAGACCCAGTACTTC. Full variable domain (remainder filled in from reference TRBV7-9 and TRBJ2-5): DTGVSQNPRHKITKRGQNVTFRCDPISEHNRLYWYRQTLGQGPEFLTYFQNEAQLEKSRLLSDRFSAERPKGSFSTLEIQRTEQGDSAMYLCASSPTGLAMTETQYFGPGTRLLVL.